This T cell receptor beta chain comes out of a study of cytomegalovirus exposure and HLA in healthy donors (dated by TCRdb to 2015 to 2018). With regard to the full study: According to an earlier analysis of 587 of the donors, about 190 million T cells yielded 100 million or so unique TCR beta sequences and approximately 300 Gb of sequence data. An early release covering approximately 600 HLA-typed donors comprised approximately 300 gigabases of sequencing data and around 80 million unique TCR sequences. Of the roughly 400 genotyped donors, over 80% were placed in the genetic ancestry cluster associated with self-reported Caucasian donors. The study aimed to test whether cataloging public T cell receptors could reveal signatures of past pathogen exposure. The study profiled the T cell repertoires of about 640 subjects by immunosequencing and related them to cytomegalovirus serostatus. In addition to the first cohort of approximately 670 subjects, a separate validation cohort of 120 different subjects was used. High-throughput TCR immunosequencing, statistical association of individual TCRs with disease status, and machine learning were combined to predict cytomegalovirus infection status. In a later analysis, previously published TCR beta repertoires from hundreds of donors were re-analyzed and high-resolution HLA genotyping was added so that TCR occurrence patterns could be studied. Rather than using new phenotypic data, the later analysis identified candidate immune exposures from TCR beta sequences and from how often those sequences occurred across donors. To decide whether each TCR beta V gene segment behaved as functional or pseudogenic, an earlier analysis of several hundred of the donors relied on high-throughput TCR beta sequencing. Donor age, sex, ethnicity and CMV serostatus were compiled alongside the repertoire data. Genome-wide SNP genotypes for about 65% of the 666 donors were used in a later genetic analysis, which treated that subset as a discovery cohort. Every repertoire in the discovery cohort had been generated on one and the same sequencing platform. Class I and class II HLA loci were covered by the typing at four-digit resolution. The number of typed donors differed by locus: about 620-630 for A, B, C, DRB1 and DQB1; about 520 for DQA1; around 580 for DPA1; and roughly 470 for DPB1. Four to six DR-DQ haplotypes were handled as single units for association and clustering, since linkage in the cohort was strong. Among several hundred genotyped donors of the cohort, an average of roughly 230,000 unique TCR beta nucleotide sequences was sequenced per donor, of which about 19% were non-productive. On the study overall, not on this receptor specifically: The classifier was reported to diagnose cytomegalovirus status with high specificity and sensitivity in both the original cohort and the validation cohort. A cluster of highly shared sequence variants was judged likely to represent a technical artifact of the sequencing pipeline. In a later analysis, the rate of TCR association differed among HLA loci, with DRB1 alleles having the most associated TCRs and HLA-C alleles having the fewest. At a false discovery rate of 0.05, a later analysis linked 16,000 or so TCR beta sequences to specific HLA alleles. A later analysis found that HLA-associated TCR beta chains were more clonally expanded and had lower generation probabilities than equally common non-associated chains. Several of the top co-occurrence clusters appeared to be linked to parvovirus B19, influenza, CMV and Epstein-Barr virus, according to a later analysis. Roughly uniform sequencing depth across donors was assumed in presence/absence analyses, although this assumption may not hold. While some public TCRs were present in many individuals, most TCR sequences turned up only very rarely across donors. According to a later analysis, most CMV-associated TCR beta chains appeared to be HLA-restricted, and the HLA associations seemed to be driven largely by CMV exposure. The only immune exposure information available for the cohort was CMV serostatus. This cohort had only TCR beta chains sequenced, and the lack of alpha or paired-chain data limited which features could be detected. A later genetic analysis associated a missense DCLRE1C variant with V-gene and J-gene trimming of TCR beta chains, and an independent cohort replicated the association. A further reported finding was that TCR beta sequences accurately predicted the HLA-A and HLA-B alleles for most subjects in the first cohort. In an earlier analysis of approximately 590 of the donors, most TCR beta V segments were observed in productive rearrangements about 87% or about 30% of the time, broadly matching IMGT annotations. Some IMGT-functional V segments, including TRBV6-2 and TRBV6-3, could not be distinguished by the 87-base-pair reads and were therefore excluded. In a later genetic analysis, fewer N-insertions in productive TCRs were reported among donors in an Asian-associated ancestry cluster than the approximately 710-donor mean. Strong co-occurrence of HLA alleles, especially DR and DQ, made assigning TCR associations to individual alleles difficult. A total of 150 to 200 TCR beta chains were listed by the study as associated with cytomegalovirus. It was suggested by the authors that the approach could potentially be generalized to other disease states and immunological phenotypes. In vitro tests confirmed that three of the cytomegalovirus-associated TCR beta chains recognize cytomegalovirus antigens. Because counts were too low, roughly 18 rarely observed V segments, including chromosome 9 orphons, were left out of the earlier analysis of 500 to 750 of the donors. HLA typing was unavailable for some donors at each locus, so association tests used only the typed subset. Correlated functional status among segregating V segments might reflect linkage disequilibrium, but an unknown experimental factor could not be ruled out.

In total, roughly 710 healthy bone marrow donors made up the cohort. All cohort members were sampled while nominally healthy, although unrecorded immune exposures were likely present. The donor was CMV seronegative and belonged to the group of approximately 320 seronegative cohort members. A peripheral blood sample was provided by each donor, and peripheral blood mononuclear cells were used for TCR beta sequencing. The Qiagen DNeasy Blood Extraction Kit was used to extract genomic DNA from the blood cell samples. The germline V gene sets CDR1 to SGHDN and CDR2 to FVKESK. V lost 5 bases and J lost 12 bases, and the count of bases not matched to a germline gene is 19. The CDR3 spans 16 residues, from the cysteine through the phenylalanine. Only the CDR3 part of the read is kept: 48 bases, read in frame from the first base. This clone showed up just once. Its antigen specificity is not known. No base quality information exists; no much larger clone differs at one position.

Receptor libraries were prepared by the immunoSEQ multiplex PCR assay. For the multiplex PCR, a mixture combining 60 forward primers for TCR Vbeta segments and 13 reverse primers for TCR Jbeta segments was used. The CDR3 region of rearranged TCR beta genes was amplified from genomic DNA with a multiplex PCR assay. The amplified TCR beta libraries were sequenced on the Illumina HiSeq System as 87-base-pair reads. From the authors' description of their analysis: Across the roughly 670 repertoires, a later analysis counted approximately 75 million unique TCR beta chains, approximately 10 million of which were shared by at least two donors. Raw reads were error-corrected and collapsed into unique sequences by a nearest-neighbor algorithm in which closely related sequences were merged to remove PCR and sequencing errors. CDR3 sequences were aligned to IMGT reference sequences to assign V, D and J gene segments. For a sequence to be retained, a match of at least six nucleotides was required to both a V gene segment and a J gene segment. A rearrangement counted as productive if the CDR3 had no stop codons and remained in frame with V and J, and every other rearrangement counted as non-productive. CDR3 was defined according to IMGT convention as the region running from the second conserved V-encoded cysteine to the conserved J-encoded phenylalanine. In an earlier analysis of around 640 of the donors, sequences lacking an unambiguous match to a single V gene segment were excluded. In an earlier analysis of almost 600 of the donors, a V segment was called functional when productive rearrangements were above 56.7%, and segregating when the standard deviation between donors exceeded 5%. A statistical classification framework was built to diagnose cytomegalovirus status from the catalog of TCR beta chain sequences. V and J gene assignment, in a later analysis, came from comparing TCR nucleotide sequences with IMGT/GENE-DB human TR gene sequences. Using the TCRdist pipeline, a later analysis assigned CDR3 sequences along with most-parsimonious VDJ recombination scenarios. In a later analysis, every TCR beta chain was defined by the combination of its CDR3 amino acid sequence and its V-gene family, and reads without a unique V-gene family were dropped. A later analysis removed 592 highly shared, low-generation-probability nucleotide sequences to deal with suspected cross-contamination and a sequencing artifact. In a later analysis, a clonal expansion index for each public chain was calculated from normalized within-repertoire ranks of inferred template counts. In a later analysis, generation probabilities were computed using a VDJ recombination model fitted to out-of-frame rearrangements, and the results were checked against IGoR. Hypergeometric tests were used in a later analysis to score TCR-TCR, TCR-HLA and TCR-CMV co-occurrence, with a repertoire-size bias correction applied to the TCR pairs. To estimate false discovery rates, a later analysis permuted the HLA or CMV assignments 20 times. In a later analysis, co-occurring TCRs were grouped using DBSCAN, and TCRdist sequence similarity was added for clustering within HLA-allele-positive subsets. For co-occurrence clustering, repertoires with fewer than 30,000 or more than 120,000 public chains were excluded, along with roughly 5 repertoires with anomalous nucleotide sharing. Sourced from immuneACCESS, this table was stored by TCRdb with only in-frame sequences that have V and J called. A share of the clones is absent; for the studies checked, an unresolved V gene accounts for under half, and the remainder has no known explanation. The V and J calls and clone size come from that table; D and trimming were worked out from the DNA. Counted in this sample were about 180,000 clones; about four fifths of them appeared once. The ten most abundant clones make up about 1.5% of the sample.

Recombination linked TRBV14 to TRBJ2-1; 7 central nucleotides agree with TRBD2. The origin of this receptor is a man aged 35-49 years in good health and CMV-seronegative. Sequencing was performed on PBMCs. The nucleotide sequence is TGTGCCAGCAGCGCCCCTAGCGGACGCTTCTTGGAGGGGCAGTTCTTC. This translates into CASSAPSGRFLEGQFF.